This T cell receptor beta chain emerged from a study of preoperative IRX-2 immunotherapy in early breast cancer. Germline V CDR1 and CDR2: SGDLS, YYNGEE. CDR3 length equals 14 residues. The V end was cut by 5 bases, the J end by 1 base, with 11 bases between. Treatment given: preoperative locoregional IRX-2 cytokine immunotherapy. Patients received preoperative, locoregional IRX-2 cytokine immunotherapy in a phase Ib study. The method was immunoSEQ multiplex PCR; TCRdb's version includes in-frame clones alone and lacks a portion of them. Altogether around 39,000 clones are present, approximately 94% being singletons, with the ten largest covering roughly 1.6%.

The material sequenced was tumor tissue, taken after IRX-2 immunotherapy. The chain has TRBV9 and TRBJ2-3; D is possibly TRBD2 (5 bases). The TCR sequence derives from a human donor with breast cancer. CDR3 in amino acids: CASSSGTGTDTQYF. CDR3 DNA sequence: TGTGCCAGCAGTTCGGGAACTGGCACAGATACGCAGTATTTT.